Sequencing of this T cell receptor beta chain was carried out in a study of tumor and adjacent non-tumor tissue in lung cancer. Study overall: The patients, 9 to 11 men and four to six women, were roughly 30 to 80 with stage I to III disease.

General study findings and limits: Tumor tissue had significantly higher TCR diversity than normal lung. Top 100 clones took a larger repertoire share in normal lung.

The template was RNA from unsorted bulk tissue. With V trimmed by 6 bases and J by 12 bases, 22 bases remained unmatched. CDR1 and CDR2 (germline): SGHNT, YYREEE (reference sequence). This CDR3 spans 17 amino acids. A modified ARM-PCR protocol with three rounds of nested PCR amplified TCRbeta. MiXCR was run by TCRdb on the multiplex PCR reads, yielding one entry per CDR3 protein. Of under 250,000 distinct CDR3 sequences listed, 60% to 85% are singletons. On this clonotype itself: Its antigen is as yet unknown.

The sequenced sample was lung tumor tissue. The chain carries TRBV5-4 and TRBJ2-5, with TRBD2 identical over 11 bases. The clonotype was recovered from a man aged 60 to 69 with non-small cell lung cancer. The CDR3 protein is CASISALLAGAGGPKYF. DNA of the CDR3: TGTGCCAGCATCTCCGCGCTACTAGCGGGGGCCGGGGGGCCCAAGTACTTC.